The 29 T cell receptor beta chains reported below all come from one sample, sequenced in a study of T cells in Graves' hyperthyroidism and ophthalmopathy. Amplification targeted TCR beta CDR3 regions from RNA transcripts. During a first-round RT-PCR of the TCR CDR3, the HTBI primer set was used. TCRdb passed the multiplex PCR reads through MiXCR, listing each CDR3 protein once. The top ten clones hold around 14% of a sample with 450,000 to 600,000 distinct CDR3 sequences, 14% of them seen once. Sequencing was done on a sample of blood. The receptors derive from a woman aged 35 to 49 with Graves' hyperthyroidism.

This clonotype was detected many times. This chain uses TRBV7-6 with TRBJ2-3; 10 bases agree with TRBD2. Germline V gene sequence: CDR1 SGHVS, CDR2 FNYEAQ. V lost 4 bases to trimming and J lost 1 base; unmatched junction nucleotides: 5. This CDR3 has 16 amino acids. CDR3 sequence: CASSWRGTSGTDTQYF. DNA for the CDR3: TGTGCCAGCAGCTGGAGGGGGACTAGCGGCACAGATACGCAGTATTTT. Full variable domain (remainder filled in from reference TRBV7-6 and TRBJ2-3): GAGVSQSPRYKVTKRGQDVALRCDPISGHVSLYWYRQALGQGPEFLTYFNYEAQQDKSGLPNDRFSAERPEGSISTLTIQRTEQRDSAMYRCASSWRGTSGTDTQYFGPGTRLTVL.

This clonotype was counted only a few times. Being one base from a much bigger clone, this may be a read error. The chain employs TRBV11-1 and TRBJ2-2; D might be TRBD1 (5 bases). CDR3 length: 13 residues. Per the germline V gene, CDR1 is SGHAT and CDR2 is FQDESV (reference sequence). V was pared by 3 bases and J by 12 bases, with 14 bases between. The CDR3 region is CASSLGRETKLFF. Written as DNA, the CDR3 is TGTGCCAGCAGCTTGGGCAGGGAAACGAAGCTGTTTTTT.

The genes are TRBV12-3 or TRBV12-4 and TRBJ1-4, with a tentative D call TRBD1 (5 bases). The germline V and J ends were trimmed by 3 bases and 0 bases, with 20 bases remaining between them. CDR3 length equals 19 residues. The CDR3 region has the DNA TGTGCCAGCAGTTTTGTGGCGGACGGGGCGTTTGCAACTAATGAAAAACTGTTTTTT. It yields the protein CASSFVADGAFATNEKLFF.

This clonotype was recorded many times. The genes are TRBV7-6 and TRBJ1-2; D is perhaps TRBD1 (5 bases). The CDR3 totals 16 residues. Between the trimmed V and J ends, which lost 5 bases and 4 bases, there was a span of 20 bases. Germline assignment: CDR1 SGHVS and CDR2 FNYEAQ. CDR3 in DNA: TGTGCCAGCAGCGCGAGGTTGGGGGGGGAGAGCTATGGCTACACCTTC. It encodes CASSARLGGESYGYTF.

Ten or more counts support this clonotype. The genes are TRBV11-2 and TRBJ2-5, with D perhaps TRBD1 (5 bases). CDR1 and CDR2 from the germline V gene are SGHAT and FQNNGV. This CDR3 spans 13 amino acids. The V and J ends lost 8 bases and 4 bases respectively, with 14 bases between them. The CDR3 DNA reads TGTGCCAGCGGATTAGACAGTATAGAGACCCAGTACTTC. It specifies CASGLDSIETQYF.

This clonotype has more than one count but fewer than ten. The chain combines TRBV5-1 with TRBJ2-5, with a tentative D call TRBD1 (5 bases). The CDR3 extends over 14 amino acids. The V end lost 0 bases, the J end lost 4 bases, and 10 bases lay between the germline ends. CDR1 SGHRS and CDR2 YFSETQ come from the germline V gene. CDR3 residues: CASSLEGNGETQYF. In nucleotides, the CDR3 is TGCGCCAGCAGCTTGGAGGGGAATGGAGAGACCCAGTACTTC.

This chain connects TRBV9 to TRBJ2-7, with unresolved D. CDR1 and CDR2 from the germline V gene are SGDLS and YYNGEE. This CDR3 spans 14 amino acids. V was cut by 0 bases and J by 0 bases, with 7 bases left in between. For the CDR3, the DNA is TGTGCCAGCAGCGTAGATGAATCCTCCTACGAGCAGTACTTC. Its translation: CASSVDESSYEQYF.

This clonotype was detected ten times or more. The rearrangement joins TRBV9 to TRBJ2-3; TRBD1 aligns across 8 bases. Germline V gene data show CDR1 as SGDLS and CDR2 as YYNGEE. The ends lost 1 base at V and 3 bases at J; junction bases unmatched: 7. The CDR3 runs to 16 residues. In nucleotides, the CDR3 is TGTGCCAGCAGCGTACAGGGGGCACGAAGGACAGATACGCAGTATTTT. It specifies CASSVQGARRTDTQYF.

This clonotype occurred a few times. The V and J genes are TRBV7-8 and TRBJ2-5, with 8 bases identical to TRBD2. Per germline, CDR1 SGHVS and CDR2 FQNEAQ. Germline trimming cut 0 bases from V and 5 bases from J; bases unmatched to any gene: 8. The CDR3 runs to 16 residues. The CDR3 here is CASSLAGHPGGETQYF. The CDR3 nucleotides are TGTGCCAGCAGCTTAGCCGGGCACCCGGGAGGGGAGACCCAGTACTTC.

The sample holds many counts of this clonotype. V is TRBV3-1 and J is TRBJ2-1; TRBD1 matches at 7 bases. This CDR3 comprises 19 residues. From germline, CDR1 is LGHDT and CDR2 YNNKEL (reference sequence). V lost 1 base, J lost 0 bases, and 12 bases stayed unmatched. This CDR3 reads CASSQVVRGQANSYNEQFF. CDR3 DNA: TGTGCCAGCAGCCAAGTGGTGAGGGGGCAGGCAAACTCCTACAATGAGCAGTTCTTC.

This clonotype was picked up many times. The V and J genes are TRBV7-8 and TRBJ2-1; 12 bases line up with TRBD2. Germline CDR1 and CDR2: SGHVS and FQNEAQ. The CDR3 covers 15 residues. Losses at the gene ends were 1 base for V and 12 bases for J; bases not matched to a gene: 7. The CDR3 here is CASSLVFGTSGLQFF. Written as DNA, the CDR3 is TGTGCCAGCAGCTTAGTTTTCGGGACTAGCGGGTTGCAGTTCTTC.

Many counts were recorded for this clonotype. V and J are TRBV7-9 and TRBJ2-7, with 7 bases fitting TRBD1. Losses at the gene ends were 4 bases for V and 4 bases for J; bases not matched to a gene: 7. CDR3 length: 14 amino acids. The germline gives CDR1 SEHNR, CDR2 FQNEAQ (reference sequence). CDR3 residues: CASSSPGQPYEQYF. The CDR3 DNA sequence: TGTGCCAGCAGCTCCCCGGGACAGCCGTACGAGCAGTACTTC.

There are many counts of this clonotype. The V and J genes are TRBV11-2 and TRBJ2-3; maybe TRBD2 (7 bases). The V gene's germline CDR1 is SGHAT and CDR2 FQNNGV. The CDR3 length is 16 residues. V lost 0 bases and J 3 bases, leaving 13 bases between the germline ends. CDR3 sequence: CASSLDRGALTDTQYF. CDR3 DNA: TGTGCCAGCAGCTTAGATCGGGGGGCACTGACAGATACGCAGTATTTT.

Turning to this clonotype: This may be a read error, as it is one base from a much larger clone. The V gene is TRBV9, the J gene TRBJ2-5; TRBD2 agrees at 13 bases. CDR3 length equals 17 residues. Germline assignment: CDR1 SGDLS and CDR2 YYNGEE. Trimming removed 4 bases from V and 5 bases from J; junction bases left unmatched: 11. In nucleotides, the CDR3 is TGTGCCAGCAGCCCCGGACTAGCGGGAGCAGGGTTGGAGACCCAGTACTTC. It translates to CASSPGLAGAGLETQYF.

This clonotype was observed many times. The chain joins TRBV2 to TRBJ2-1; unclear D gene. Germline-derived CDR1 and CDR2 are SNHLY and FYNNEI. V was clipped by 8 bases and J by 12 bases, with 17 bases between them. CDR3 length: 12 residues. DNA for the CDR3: TGTGCCAGCGGTACCTTGCTACTTGGGCAGTTCTTC. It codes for CASGTLLLGQFF.

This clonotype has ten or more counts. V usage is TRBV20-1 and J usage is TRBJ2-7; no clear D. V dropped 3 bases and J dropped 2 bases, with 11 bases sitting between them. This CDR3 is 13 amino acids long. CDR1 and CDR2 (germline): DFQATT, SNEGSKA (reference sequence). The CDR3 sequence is CSASPTATYEQYF. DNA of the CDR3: TGCAGTGCTAGTCCGACTGCTACCTACGAGCAGTACTTC.

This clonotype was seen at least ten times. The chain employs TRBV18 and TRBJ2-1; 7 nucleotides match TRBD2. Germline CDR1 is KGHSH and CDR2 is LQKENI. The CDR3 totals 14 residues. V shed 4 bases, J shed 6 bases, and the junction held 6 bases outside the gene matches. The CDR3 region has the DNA TGTGCCAGCTCACAAGAGCGGGGCCTCAATGAGCAGTTCTTC. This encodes CASSQERGLNEQFF.

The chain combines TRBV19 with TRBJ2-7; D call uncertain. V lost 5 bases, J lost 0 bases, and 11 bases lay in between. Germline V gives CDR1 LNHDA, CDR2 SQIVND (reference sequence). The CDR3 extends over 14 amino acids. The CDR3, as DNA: TGTGCCAGTAGTCTTTCCCGGTACTCCTACGAGCAGTACTTC. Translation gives CASSLSRYSYEQYF.

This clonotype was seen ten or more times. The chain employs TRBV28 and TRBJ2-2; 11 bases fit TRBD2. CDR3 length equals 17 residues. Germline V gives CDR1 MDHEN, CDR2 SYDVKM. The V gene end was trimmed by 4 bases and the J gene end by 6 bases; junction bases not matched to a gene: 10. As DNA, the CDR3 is TGTGCCAGCAGTTCGAAAAAACTAGCGGGAGTAGCCGGGGAGCTGTTTTTT. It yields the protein CASSSKKLAGVAGELFF.

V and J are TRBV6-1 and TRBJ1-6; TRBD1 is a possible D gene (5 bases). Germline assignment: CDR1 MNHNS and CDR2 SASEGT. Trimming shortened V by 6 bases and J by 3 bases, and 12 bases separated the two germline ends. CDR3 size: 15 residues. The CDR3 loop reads CASRSRTLYNSPLHF. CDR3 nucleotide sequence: TGTGCCAGCAGATCCCGGACACTCTATAATTCACCCCTCCACTTT.

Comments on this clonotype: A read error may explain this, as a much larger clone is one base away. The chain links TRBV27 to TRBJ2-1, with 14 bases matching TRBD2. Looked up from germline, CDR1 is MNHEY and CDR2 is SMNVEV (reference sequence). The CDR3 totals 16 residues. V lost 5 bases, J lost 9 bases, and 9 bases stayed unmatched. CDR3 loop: CASSLSTSGRAAEQFF. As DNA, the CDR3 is TGTGCCAGCAGTCTCTCGACTAGCGGGAGGGCCGCTGAGCAGTTCTTC.

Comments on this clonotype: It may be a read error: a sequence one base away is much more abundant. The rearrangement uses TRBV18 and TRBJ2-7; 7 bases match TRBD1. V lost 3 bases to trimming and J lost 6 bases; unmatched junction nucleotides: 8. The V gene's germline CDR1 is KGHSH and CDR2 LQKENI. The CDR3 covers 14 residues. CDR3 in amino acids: CASSPSETGFEQYF. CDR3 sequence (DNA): TGTGCCAGCTCACCGTCCGAGACAGGGTTCGAGCAGTACTTC.

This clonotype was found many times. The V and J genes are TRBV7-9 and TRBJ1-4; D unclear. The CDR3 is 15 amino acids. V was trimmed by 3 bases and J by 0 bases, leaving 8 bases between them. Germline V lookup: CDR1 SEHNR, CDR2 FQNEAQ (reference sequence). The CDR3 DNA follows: TGTGCCAGCAGCTTCGCGGGCGCAACTAATGAAAAACTGTTTTTT. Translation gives CASSFAGATNEKLFF.

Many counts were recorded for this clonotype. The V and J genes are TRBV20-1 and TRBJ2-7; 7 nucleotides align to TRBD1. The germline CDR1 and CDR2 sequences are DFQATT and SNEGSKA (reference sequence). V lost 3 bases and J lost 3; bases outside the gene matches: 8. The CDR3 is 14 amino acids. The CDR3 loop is CSASSVQGNYEQYF. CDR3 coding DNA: TGCAGTGCTAGTAGTGTACAGGGGAACTACGAGCAGTACTTC.

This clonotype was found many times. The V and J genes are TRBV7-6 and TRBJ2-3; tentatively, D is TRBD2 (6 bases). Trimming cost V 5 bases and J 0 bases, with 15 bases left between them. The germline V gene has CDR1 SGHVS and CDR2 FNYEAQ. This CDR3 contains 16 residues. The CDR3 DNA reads TGTGCCAGCAGCCTCATGGTAGCGGAGAGCACAGATACGCAGTATTTT. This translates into CASSLMVAESTDTQYF.

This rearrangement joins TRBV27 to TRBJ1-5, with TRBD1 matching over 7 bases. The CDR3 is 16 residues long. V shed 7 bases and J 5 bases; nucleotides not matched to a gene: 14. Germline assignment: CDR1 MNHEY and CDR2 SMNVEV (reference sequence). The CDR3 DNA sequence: TGTGCCAGCACTACCTTATCCGGGACAGATTATCAGCCCCAGCATTTT. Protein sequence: CASTTLSGTDYQPQHF.

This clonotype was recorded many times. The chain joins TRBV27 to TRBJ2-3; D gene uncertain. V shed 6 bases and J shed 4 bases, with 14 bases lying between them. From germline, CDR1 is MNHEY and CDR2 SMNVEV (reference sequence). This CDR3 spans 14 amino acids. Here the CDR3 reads CASRALQKPDTQYF. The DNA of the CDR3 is TGTGCCAGCAGGGCCTTGCAAAAACCAGATACGCAGTATTTT.

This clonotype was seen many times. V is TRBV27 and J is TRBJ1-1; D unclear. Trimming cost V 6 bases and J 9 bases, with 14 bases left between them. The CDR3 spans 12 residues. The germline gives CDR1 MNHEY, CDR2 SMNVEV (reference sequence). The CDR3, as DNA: TGTGCCAGCAGAATCGGTCGGCAACAAGCTTTCTTT. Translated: CASRIGRQQAFF.

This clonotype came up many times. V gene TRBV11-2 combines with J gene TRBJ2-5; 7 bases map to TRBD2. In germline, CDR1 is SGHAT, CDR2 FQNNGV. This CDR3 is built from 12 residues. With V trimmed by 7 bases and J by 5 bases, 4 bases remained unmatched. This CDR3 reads CASTTGGETQYF. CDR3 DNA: TGTGCCAGCACTACCGGGGGGGAGACCCAGTACTTC.